Included here is one TCR beta chain sequence, with context. Its antigen is not yet known. Base qualities are not at hand, and no much larger clone is one base apart. The Qiagen DNeasy kit was used to extract genomic DNA both from unsorted PBMCs and from the negatively selected CD4+ and CD8+ fractions. TCR beta CDR3 regions were subjected to amplification by immunoSEQ multiplex PCR with primers that anneal to V and J segments. A synthetic immune receptor repertoire was used to minimize amplification bias, and any residual bias was removed computationally once sequencing was done. The original methods were these. Custom Python scripts were used to quantify repertoire diversity as the Shannon entropy index. Unsorted, CD4+ and CD8+ repertoires were analyzed separately, except for combined analyses in which CD4+ and CD8+ sequences were merged in silico. A clone was considered expanded if an increase in frequency of at least 2-fold after treatment relative to C1D1 was found, and a pseudocount of 0.5 was applied to clones undetected at baseline. Clones with 0 or 1 copy at C1D1 were classified as singleton clones, and clones with 2 or more copies were classified as non-singleton clones. Clones expanded in unsorted samples were labelled as CD4+, CD8+ or unknown by matching protein sequences in sorted samples from the same patient. Wilcoxon tests on paired samples were used to test diversity changes from C1D1 to C4D1. Not all clones reach the TCRdb copy of this immuneACCESS table, which keeps in-frame sequences only. Checked studies attribute under half of the gap to unresolved V genes and leave the rest unexplained. That table furnishes V, J and clone size, whereas the DNA furnished D and trimming. This sample holds 40,000 to 65,000 clones; roughly 80% were observed only once. 16% of the sample is in the top ten clones.

V ends up 4 bases short and J 4 bases short, with an unmatched junction base count of 10. CDR3 length: 17 amino acids, cysteine to phenylalanine. The read is trimmed to its CDR3 DNA, 51 bases read in frame from base 1. Based on the germline V gene, the CDR1 and CDR2 sequences are LGHNA and YNFKEQ. The sample originates from a study of PD-1 blockade in classical Hodgkin lymphoma (TCRdb year 2020). Describing the broader study: Nivolumab dosing was 3 mg/kg intravenously every 2 weeks, continuing until either disease progression or unacceptable toxicity. The study used CyTOF and TCR beta sequencing to define a peripheral blood immune signature of response to PD-1 blockade in classical Hodgkin lymphoma.

Interpreted using the paper, the time point label stands for: cycle 1 day 1 (C1D1), immediately before nivolumab initiation. Every trial patient had relapsed after autologous stem cell transplantation, and cohorts A, B and C differed in prior brentuximab vedotin exposure. The trial cohort was composed of around 60 patients with relapsed/refractory classical Hodgkin lymphoma, for whom complete response, partial response or progressive disease was recorded as best overall response. Trial patients were treated with single-agent nivolumab in the multi-cohort phase II CheckMate 205 trial. An independent review committee assessed best overall response by applying the 2007 International Working Group response criteria. Trial PBMCs were collected just before the start of nivolumab (C1D1) and during therapy at cycle 2 day 1 and cycle 4 day 1. After peripheral blood was drawn into 8 mL Vacutainer Cell Preparation Tubes, PBMCs were isolated by centrifugation and then cryopreserved.

Summary of the overall study and its limitations: Baseline TCR diversity was reported to be lower in newly diagnosed patients than in healthy donors, and even lower in relapsed/refractory patients. CD4+ but not CD8+ TCR diversity rose significantly by C4D1 (p=0.0027 vs p=0.16), most apparent in complete responders (p=0.02). Diversity was lower in patients who began nivolumab less than 1 year after ASCT, so these patients were left out of later analyses to avoid confounding by immune reconstitution. The study covered only a single clinical trial cohort, and the causes of the repertoire differences, possibly disease activity or prior therapy, were still not defined. Baseline diversity similar to that of newly diagnosed patients was observed in trial patients achieving complete response, whereas significantly lower diversity was observed in partial responders and progressors.

The chain links TRBV4-2 with TRBJ2-1, with 10 bases aligning to TRBD2. Here the sequenced sample was peripheral blood mononuclear cells (PBMCs), taken at baseline. This clonotype was obtained from a human donor with classical Hodgkin lymphoma. The CDR3 reads as follows: CASSRTPAGGEYNEQFF. The DNA sequence is given as TGTGCCAGCAGCCGGACCCCAGCGGGAGGGGAATACAATGAGCAGTTCTTC.